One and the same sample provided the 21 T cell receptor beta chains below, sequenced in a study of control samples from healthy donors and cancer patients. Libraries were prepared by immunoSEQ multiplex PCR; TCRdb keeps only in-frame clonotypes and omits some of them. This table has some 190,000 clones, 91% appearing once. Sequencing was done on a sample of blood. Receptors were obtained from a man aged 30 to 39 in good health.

The CDR3 DNA follows: TGTGCCAGCAGTAAGGGGCAGGGAGGTTTCTATGAGCAGTTCTTC. This sequence encodes CASSKGQGGFYEQFF. V and J are TRBV2 and TRBJ2-1, with D perhaps matching TRBD2 (6 bases). This CDR3 contains 15 residues. Between the trimmed V and J ends, which lost 5 bases and 8 bases, there was a span of 19 bases. CDR1 is SNHLY and CDR2 is FYNNEI in the germline V gene.

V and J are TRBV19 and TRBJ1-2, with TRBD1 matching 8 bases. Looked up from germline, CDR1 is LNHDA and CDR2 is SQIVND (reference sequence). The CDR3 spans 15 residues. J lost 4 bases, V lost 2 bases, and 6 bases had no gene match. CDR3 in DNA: TGTGCCAGTAGTATAATCCAGGGGGCTGGCTATGGCTACACCTTC. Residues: CASSIIQGAGYGYTF.

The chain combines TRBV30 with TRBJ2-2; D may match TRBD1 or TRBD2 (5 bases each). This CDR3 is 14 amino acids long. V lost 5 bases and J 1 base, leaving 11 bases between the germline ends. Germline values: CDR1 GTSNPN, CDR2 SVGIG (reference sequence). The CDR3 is CAWGGQLNTGELFF. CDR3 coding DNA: TGTGCCTGGGGGGGTCAATTGAACACCGGGGAGCTGTTTTTT.

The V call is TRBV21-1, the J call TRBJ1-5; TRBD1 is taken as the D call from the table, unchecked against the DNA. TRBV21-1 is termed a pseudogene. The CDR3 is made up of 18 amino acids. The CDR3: CASSLRPDRNYSNQPQHF. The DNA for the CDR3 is TGTGCCAGCAGCCTACGACCCGACAGGAATTATAGCAATCAGCCCCAGCATTTT.

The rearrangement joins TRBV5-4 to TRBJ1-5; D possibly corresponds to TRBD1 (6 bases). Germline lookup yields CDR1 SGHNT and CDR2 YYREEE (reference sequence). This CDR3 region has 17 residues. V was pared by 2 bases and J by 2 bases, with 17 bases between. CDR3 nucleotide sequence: TGTGCCAGCAGCTTCAATCCCGGGGGCCTTGGCAATCAGCCCCAGCATTTT. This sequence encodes CASSFNPGGLGNQPQHF.

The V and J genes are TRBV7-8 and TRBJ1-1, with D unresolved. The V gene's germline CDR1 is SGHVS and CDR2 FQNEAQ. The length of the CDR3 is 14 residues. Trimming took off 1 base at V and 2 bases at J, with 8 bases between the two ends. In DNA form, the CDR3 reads TGTGCCAGCAGCTTAGGTAACAGTAACACTGAAGCTTTCTTT. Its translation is CASSLGNSNTEAFF.

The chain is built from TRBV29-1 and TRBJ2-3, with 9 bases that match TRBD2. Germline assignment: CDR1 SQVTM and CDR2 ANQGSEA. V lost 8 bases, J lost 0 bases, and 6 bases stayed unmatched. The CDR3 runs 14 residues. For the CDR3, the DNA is TGCAGCTCGGATAGCGGGGGTAGCACAGATACGCAGTATTTT. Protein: CSSDSGGSTDTQYF.

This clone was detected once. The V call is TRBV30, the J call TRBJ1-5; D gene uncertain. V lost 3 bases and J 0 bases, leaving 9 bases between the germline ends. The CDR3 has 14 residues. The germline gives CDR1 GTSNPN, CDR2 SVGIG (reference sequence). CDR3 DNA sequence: TGTGCCTGGAGGGGGTCGTCTAGCAATCAGCCCCAGCATTTT. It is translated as CAWRGSSSNQPQHF.

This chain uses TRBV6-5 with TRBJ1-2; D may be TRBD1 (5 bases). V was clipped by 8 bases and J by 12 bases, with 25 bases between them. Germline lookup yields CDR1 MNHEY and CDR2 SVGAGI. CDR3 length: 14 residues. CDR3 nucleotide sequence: TGTGCCAGCGAGCTTCACCTAAGCGGGAGGGGTGACACCTTC. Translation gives CASELHLSGRGDTF.

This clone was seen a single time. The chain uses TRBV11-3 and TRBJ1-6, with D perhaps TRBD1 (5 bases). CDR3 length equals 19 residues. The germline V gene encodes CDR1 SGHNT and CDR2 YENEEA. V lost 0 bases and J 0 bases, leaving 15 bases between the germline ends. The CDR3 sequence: CASSLDFRDCYSYNSPLHF. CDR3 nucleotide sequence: TGTGCCAGCAGCTTAGATTTTAGGGACTGTTACTCCTATAATTCACCCCTCCACTTT. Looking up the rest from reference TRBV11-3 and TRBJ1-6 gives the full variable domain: EAGVVQSPRYKIIEKKQPVAFWCNPISGHNTLYWYLQNLGQGPELLIRYENEEAVDDSQLPKDRFSAERLKGVDSTLKIQPAELGDSAVYLCASSLDFRDCYSYNSPLHFGNGTRLTVT.

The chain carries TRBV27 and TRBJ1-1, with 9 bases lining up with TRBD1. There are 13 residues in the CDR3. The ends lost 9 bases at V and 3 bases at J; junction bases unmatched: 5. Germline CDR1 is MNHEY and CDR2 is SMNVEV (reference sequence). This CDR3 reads CASYRGLDTEAFF. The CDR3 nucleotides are TGTGCCAGTTACAGGGGGCTAGACACTGAAGCTTTCTTT.

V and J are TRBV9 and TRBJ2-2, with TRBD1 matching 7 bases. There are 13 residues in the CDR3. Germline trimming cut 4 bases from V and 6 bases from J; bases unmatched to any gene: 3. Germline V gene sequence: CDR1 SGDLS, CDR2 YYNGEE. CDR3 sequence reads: CASSQQGAGELFF. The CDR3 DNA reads TGTGCCAGCAGCCAGCAGGGGGCCGGGGAGCTGTTTTTT.

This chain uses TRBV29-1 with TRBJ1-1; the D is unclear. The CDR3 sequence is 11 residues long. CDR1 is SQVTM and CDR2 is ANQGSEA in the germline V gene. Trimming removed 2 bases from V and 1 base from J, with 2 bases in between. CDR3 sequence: CSVEKNTEAFF. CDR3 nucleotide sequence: TGCAGCGTTGAAAAGAACACTGAAGCTTTCTTT.

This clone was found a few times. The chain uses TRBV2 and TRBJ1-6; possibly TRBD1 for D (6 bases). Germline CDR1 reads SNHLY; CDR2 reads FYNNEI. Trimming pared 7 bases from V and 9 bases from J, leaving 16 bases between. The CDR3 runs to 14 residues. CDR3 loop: CASIGGLQASPLHF. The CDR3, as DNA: TGTGCCAGCATTGGGGGCCTCCAAGCTTCACCCCTCCACTTT.

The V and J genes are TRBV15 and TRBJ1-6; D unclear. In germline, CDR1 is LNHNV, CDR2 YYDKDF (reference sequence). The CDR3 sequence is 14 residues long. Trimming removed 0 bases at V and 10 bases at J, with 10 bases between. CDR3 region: CATSRDGGRSPLHF. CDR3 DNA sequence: TGTGCCACCAGCAGAGACGGAGGAAGATCACCCCTCCACTTT.

The CDR3 DNA sequence: TGTGCCAGCACCCTGAAGAACGGGAACACTGAAGCTTTCTTT. Translated: CASTLKNGNTEAFF. The chain employs TRBV6-5 and TRBJ1-1, with D uncertain. CDR1 is MNHEY, CDR2 SVGAGI, per germline. The CDR3 sequence is 14 residues long. Trimming left V 7 bases short and J 1 base short, with 13 bases between.

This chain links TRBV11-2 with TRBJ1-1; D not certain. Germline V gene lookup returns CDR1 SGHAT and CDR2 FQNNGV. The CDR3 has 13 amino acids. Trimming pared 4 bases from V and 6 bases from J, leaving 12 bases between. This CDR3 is CASSSFGEAEAFF. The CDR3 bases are TGTGCCAGCAGCTCGTTTGGGGAAGCTGAAGCTTTCTTT. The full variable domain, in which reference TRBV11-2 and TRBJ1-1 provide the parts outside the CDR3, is EAGVAQSPRYKIIEKRQSVAFWCNPISGHATLYWYQQILGQGPKLLIQFQNNGVVDDSQLPKDRFSAERLKGVDSTLKIQPAKLEDSAVYLCASSSFGEAEAFFGQGTRLTVV.

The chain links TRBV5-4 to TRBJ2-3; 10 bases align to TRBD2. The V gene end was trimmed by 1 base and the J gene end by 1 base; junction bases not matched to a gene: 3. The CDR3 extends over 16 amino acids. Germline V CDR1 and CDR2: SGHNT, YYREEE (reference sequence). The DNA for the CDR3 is TGTGCCAGCAGCTTGCTAGCGGGGGTCGGCACAGATACGCAGTATTTT. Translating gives CASSLLAGVGTDTQYF.

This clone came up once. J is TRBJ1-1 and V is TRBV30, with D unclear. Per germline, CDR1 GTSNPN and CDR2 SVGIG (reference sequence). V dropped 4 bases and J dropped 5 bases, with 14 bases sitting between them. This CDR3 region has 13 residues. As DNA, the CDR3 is TGTGCCTGGACAAATCCCGGGCGGACTGAAGCTTTCTTT. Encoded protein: CAWTNPGRTEAFF.

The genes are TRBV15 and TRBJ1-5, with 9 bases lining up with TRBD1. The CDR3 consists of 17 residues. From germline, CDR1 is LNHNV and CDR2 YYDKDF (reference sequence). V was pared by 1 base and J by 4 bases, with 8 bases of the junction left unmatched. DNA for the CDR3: TGTGCCACCAGCAGAGGTTTTACCGGGACAGGGAATCAGCCCCAGCATTTT. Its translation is CATSRGFTGTGNQPQHF.

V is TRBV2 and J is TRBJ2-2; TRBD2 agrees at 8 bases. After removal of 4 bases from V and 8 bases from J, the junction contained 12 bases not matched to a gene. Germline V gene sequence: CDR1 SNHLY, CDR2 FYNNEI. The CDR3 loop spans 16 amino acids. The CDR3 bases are TGTGCCAGCAGTGGGGCGACTAGCGTGATTTCGGGGGAGCTGTTTTTT. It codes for CASSGATSVISGELFF.